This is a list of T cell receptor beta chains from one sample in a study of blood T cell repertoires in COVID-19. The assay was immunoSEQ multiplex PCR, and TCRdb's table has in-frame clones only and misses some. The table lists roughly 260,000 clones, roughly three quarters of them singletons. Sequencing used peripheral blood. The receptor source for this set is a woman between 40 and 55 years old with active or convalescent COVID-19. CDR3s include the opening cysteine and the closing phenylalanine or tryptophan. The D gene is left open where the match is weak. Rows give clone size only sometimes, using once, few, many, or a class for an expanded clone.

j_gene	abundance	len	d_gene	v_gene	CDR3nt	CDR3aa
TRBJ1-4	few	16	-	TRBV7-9	TGTGCCAGCAGCTTAGGGGCGGGGGGCGAGTACGAAAAACTGTTTTTT	CASSLGAGGEYEKLFF
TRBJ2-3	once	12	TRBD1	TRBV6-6	TGTGCCAGCAGCCCTGGACAGGGTACGCAGTATTTT	CASSPGQGTQYF
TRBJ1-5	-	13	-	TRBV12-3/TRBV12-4	TGTGCCAGCAGTTTTGAGACCTCCCAGGCCCAGCATTTT	CASSFETSQAQHF
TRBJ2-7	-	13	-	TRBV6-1	TGTGCCAGCAGTGAATACTGGAGGAGGGAGCAGTACTTC	CASSEYWRREQYF
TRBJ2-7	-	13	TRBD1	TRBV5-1	TGCGCCAGCAGCGGGACAGCCTCCTACGAGCAGTACTTC	CASSGTASYEQYF
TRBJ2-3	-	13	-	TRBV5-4	TGTGCCAGCAGGCAGGGTATCACAGATACGCAGTATTTT	CASRQGITDTQYF
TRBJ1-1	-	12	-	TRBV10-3	TGTGCCATCAGTGAGCAGAACACTGAAGCTTTCTTT	CAISEQNTEAFF
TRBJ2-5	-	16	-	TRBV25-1	TGTGCCAGCAGACGGGGGGCAGGGGAAGTCGGAGAGACCCAGTACTTC	CASRRGAGEVGETQYF
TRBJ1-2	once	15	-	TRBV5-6	TGTGCCAGCAGCGTGACAGGCTTCAGCCCCTATGGCTACACCTTC	CASSVTGFSPYGYTF
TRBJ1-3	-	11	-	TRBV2	TGTGCCAGCCTCGAGAGGAACACCATATATTTT	CASLERNTIYF
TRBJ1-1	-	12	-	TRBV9	TGTGCCAGCGGAGCCCCAAGTACTGAAGCTTTCTTT	CASGAPSTEAFF
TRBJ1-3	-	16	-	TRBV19	TGTGCCAGTAGTCCATCTGGGGCCGGCTCTGGAAACACCATATATTTT	CASSPSGAGSGNTIYF
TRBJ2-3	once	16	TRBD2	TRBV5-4	TGTGCCAGCAGCGCGGGGACTAGCGGGGGGGCACATACGCAGTATTTT	CASSAGTSGGAHTQYF